This TCR beta chain is from a study of molecular identifiers for immune sequencing clone quantification. V lost 9 bases to trimming and J lost 7 bases, with 19 bases between them. The CDR3 length is 13 residues. Germline CDR1 reads MDHEN; CDR2 reads SYDVKM. A remark on this clonotype: Antigen unknown.

Both previously described methods and listed TCR primers were employed to make bulk TCR libraries. TCRdb analysed the PCR reads with MiXCR anew, one entry per CDR3 protein. The table has more than 550,000 distinct CDR3 sequences, 25% seen once. The naive CD8 libraries originated from between 20,000 and 1,000,000 sorted cells and drew on 10%, 30% or 50% RNA. Overall study results and limits: Clones that exceeded 20 RNA copies held over 97% of effector molecules, yet under 1% in naive cells.

This TCR was recovered from a human donor in good health. Some libraries in this study had Jurkat cell RNA spiked in. Sequenced sample: naive CD8+ T cells from blood, with Jurkat cell RNA spiked in. The subset denotes: FACS-sorted CD8+CD4-CCR7+CD45RA+ naive T cells. The V and J genes are TRBV28 and TRBJ2-7, with unresolved D. CDR3 sequence (DNA): TGTGCCAGTCCCGGGCTCCGGATAGGTGAGCAGTACTTC. It translates to CASPGLRIGEQYF.